This T cell receptor beta chain was recovered during a study of shared clonotypes between healthy human individuals. Study details: Three plates were used per donor for CD4 naive, three for CD4 memory, two for CD8 naive and one for CD8 memory. General study findings and limits: As a rule, naive subsets had a larger estimated richness than memory subsets.

Concerning this clone: Its target is not known.

How the authors handled the data: Junction-only sequences produced by ImmunoSEQ had no quality scores, so filtering differed. Some clones are missing from TCRdb's copy, which holds only in-frame ones; the method was immunoSEQ multiplex PCR. Clone size and V and J calls were adopted from that table, with D and trimming inferred from the DNA. Of hundreds of thousands of clones listed, around 74% were seen once; the top ten hold 10%. Germline-derived CDR1 and CDR2 are SNHLY and FYNNEI. The CDR3 totals 13 residues. The trim removed 10 bases at V and 8 bases at J, leaving 9 bases unmatched. Source material: memory CD4+ T cells sorted from blood. Regarding subset: CD45RA-negative fraction. The sequence was collected from a young man in good health. This chain connects TRBV2 to TRBJ2-1; 9 bases fit TRBD2. CDR3 protein: CATRTSVVDEQFF. The CDR3 region has the DNA TGTGCCACACGGACTAGCGTAGTCGATGAGCAGTTCTTC.